This TCR beta chain is drawn from a study of T cell repertoires in cytomegalovirus infection. Whole-study context: The study used recently identified HLA-C-restricted and well-studied HLA-B-restricted CMV epitopes. It can be stated that public TCR beta signatures indicated CMV infection as well as a matching HLA type. Study-wide points: In two of eight donors, the top clonotype was HLA-C-restricted CMV-specific. Cumulative frequency of public TCR beta families picked out carriers of CMV plus the relevant HLA.

Per the germline V gene, CDR1 is PRHDT and CDR2 is FYEKMQ (reference sequence). This CDR3 region has 17 residues. V was trimmed by 5 bases and J by 7 bases, leaving 26 bases between them. For this clonotype: Antigen unknown.

TCRdb processed the reads anew with MiXCR; each CDR3 protein has one entry. The profile shows approximately 340,000 distinct CDR3 sequences, about 29% of them singletons. The sequencing here drew on cultured PBMCs, taken from culture after CMV antigen stimulation. This chain connects TRBV13 to TRBJ1-2, with D unclear. The receptor was isolated from a human donor in good health (CMV status not recorded). Some clones in this sample may be carry-over from other donors' samples. CDR3 DNA: TGTGCCAGCAGCACTAGTAGGCGGATAAGAGGGCAAAGTGGCTACACCTTC. Protein sequence: CASSTSRRIRGQSGYTF.